This T cell receptor (beta chain) was sequenced during a study of molecular identifiers for immune sequencing clone quantification. In TCRdb, the PCR reads were re-called with MiXCR into one record per CDR3 protein. The sample includes roughly 320,000 distinct CDR3 sequences, about 23% of them seen just once. Sorting recovered naive CD8 T cells on a CD8+CD4-CCR7+CD45RA+ profile. The TCR sequence derives from a human donor in good health. Some libraries in this study had Jurkat cell RNA spiked in. Source material: naive CD8+ T cells from blood, with Jurkat cell RNA spiked in. Subset: FACS-sorted CD8+CD4-CCR7+CD45RA+ naive T cells.

CDR3 DNA: TGTGCCAGCAGTCCCCGGCTAGTGGCTTACAATGAGCAGTTCTTC. It specifies CASSPRLVAYNEQFF. The chain has TRBV6-1 and TRBJ2-1; no clear D gene. Trimming left V 5 bases short and J 4 bases short, with 15 bases between. The CDR3 is made up of 15 amino acids. Looked up from germline, CDR1 is MNHNS and CDR2 is SASEGT.